One and the same sample provided the 28 T cell receptor beta chains below, sequenced in a study of CD8 T cells in ankylosing spondylitis. MiXCR, applied by TCRdb to the 5' RACE reads, yields one record per CDR3 protein. The table lists just over 300,000 distinct CDR3 sequences, around 20% of them singletons. The sequenced material came from blood, either unsorted or a sorted T cell fraction (not recorded which). Receptor source: a female donor with ankylosing spondylitis or in good health (not recorded which).

This clonotype was detected only a few times. The rearrangement links TRBV29-1 to TRBJ2-1; D is tentatively TRBD1 or TRBD2 (6 bases each). CDR3 length equals 17 residues. The ends were cut back, 1 base at V and 8 bases at J, with 24 bases in the middle. Germline lookup yields CDR1 SQVTM and CDR2 ANQGSEA. CDR3 in DNA: TGCAGCGTTGAAGTATCCGGGGGCGGAAAGGCCGCTTATGAGCAGTTCTTC. Translating it yields CSVEVSGGGKAAYEQFF.

This clonotype was counted only a few times. The chain carries TRBV7-2 and TRBJ2-6; D gene ambiguous. V lost 1 base to trimming and J lost 0 bases, with 10 bases between them. Looked up from germline, CDR1 is SGHTA and CDR2 is FQGNSA. The CDR3 totals 17 residues. DNA for the CDR3: TGTGCCAGCAGCTTAGTCCGGGTGGGCTCTGGGGCCAACGTCCTGACTTTC. Amino acids: CASSLVRVGSGANVLTF. Full variable domain (rest looked up from reference TRBV7-2 and TRBJ2-6): GAGVSQSPSNKVTEKGKDVELRCDPISGHTALYWYRQSLGQGLEFLIYFQGNSAPDKSGLPSDRFSAERTGGSVSTLTIQRTQQEDSAVYLCASSLVRVGSGANVLTFGAGSRLTVL.

A remark on this clonotype: One end of the junction varies from germline; a read error may be responsible. The rearrangement uses TRBV18 and TRBJ2-1, with 9 bases aligning to TRBD2. The CDR3 sequence is 17 residues long. Germline V gives CDR1 KGHSH, CDR2 LQKENI. The CDR3 reads CSSSPTQAGGGGNEQFF. CDR3 in DNA: TGTTCCAGCTCACCCACCCAAGCGGGAGGAGGGGGGAATGAGCAGTTCTTC.

This clonotype occurred many times. The chain has TRBV12-3 or TRBV12-4 and TRBJ1-1; 8 nucleotides match TRBD1. The CDR3 loop spans 12 amino acids. J was trimmed by 6 bases and V by 5 bases; bases with no gene match: 2. The CDR3 reads CASSQQGAEAFF. CDR3 sequence (DNA): TGTGCCAGCAGTCAACAGGGGGCTGAAGCTTTCTTT.

The genes are TRBV6-4 and TRBJ2-1, with D maybe TRBD2 (5 bases). CDR3 length: 13 amino acids. Germline CDR1 and CDR2: MRHNA and SNTAGT. V lost 3 bases and J 9 bases, leaving 12 bases between the germline ends. The CDR3, as DNA: TGTGCCAGCAGTGAGGTTGGAGGACGTGAGCAGTTCTTC. Translated, it gives CASSEVGGREQFF.

The table lists this clonotype with a few counts. The gene calls are TRBV7-2 and TRBJ2-1; a weak D match, TRBD2 (6 bases). CDR1 is SGHTA and CDR2 is FQGNSA in the germline V gene. The CDR3 is 14 residues long. V was pared by 5 bases and J by 4 bases, with 12 bases between. CDR3 bases: TGTGCCAGCAGCCGCCAGGAGGGATACAATGAGCAGTTCTTC. Translated, it gives CASSRQEGYNEQFF. Filled out from reference TRBV7-2 and TRBJ2-1, the complete variable domain reads GAGVSQSPSNKVTEKGKDVELRCDPISGHTALYWYRQSLGQGLEFLIYFQGNSAPDKSGLPSDRFSAERTGGSVSTLTIQRTQQEDSAVYLCASSRQEGYNEQFFGPGTRLTVL.

The chain combines TRBV29-1 with TRBJ2-5; D gene uncertain. The CDR3 sequence is 8 residues long. The V end lost 7 bases, the J end lost 4 bases, and 1 base lay between the germline ends. Germline CDR1 and CDR2: SQVTM and ANQGSEA. CDR3 bases: TGCAGCGGAGAGACCCAGTACTTC. This sequence encodes CSGETQYF. Variable domain in full (rest from reference TRBV29-1 and TRBJ2-5): SAVISQKPSRDICQRGTSLTIQCQVDSQVTMMFWYRQQPGQSLTLIATANQGSEATYESGFVIDKFPISRPNLTFSTLTVSNMSPEDSSIYLCSGETQYFGPGTRLLVL.

This rearrangement joins TRBV2 to TRBJ2-7; TRBD2 aligns across 7 bases. Trimming took 6 bases from V and 6 from J; bases not matched to a gene: 14. Per germline, CDR1 SNHLY and CDR2 FYNNEI. CDR3 length: 15 amino acids. In DNA form, the CDR3 reads TGTGCCAGCAGGGGGGGTGCGGCGGGAGTTGTCGAGCAGTACTTC. It is translated as CASRGGAAGVVEQYF.

The chain recombines TRBV6-2 or TRBV6-3 with TRBJ1-1; D is ambiguous. The CDR3 has 9 residues. V lost 10 bases, J lost 0 bases, and 0 bases lay in between. CDR1 and CDR2 from the germline V gene are MNHEY and SVGEGT. CDR3 amino acids: CAMNTEAFF. The CDR3 DNA is TGTGCCATGAACACTGAAGCTTTCTTT.

Only a few counts were recorded for this clonotype. V usage is TRBV20-1 and J usage is TRBJ2-3, with D unclear. This CDR3 has 12 amino acids. V dropped 5 bases and J dropped 6 bases, with 12 bases sitting between them. Germline V CDR1 and CDR2: DFQATT, SNEGSKA (reference sequence). The CDR3 DNA reads TGCAGTGCTCCTGCGAAGGGCGATACGCAGTATTTT. Translating it yields CSAPAKGDTQYF.

V is TRBV5-1 and J is TRBJ2-7, with 10 nucleotides matching TRBD2. This CDR3 contains 14 residues. Germline CDR1 and CDR2: SGHRS and YFSETQ. V gave up 1 base and J gave up 5 bases; unmatched junction bases: 3. This CDR3 reads CASSLTSGENEQYF. In nucleotides, the CDR3 is TGCGCCAGCAGCTTGACTAGCGGGGAGAACGAGCAGTACTTC.

A few counts support this clonotype. J is TRBJ1-2 and V is TRBV7-2, with 8 bases identical to TRBD1. Germline CDR1 and CDR2: SGHTA and FQGNSA. The ends lost 5 bases at V and 0 bases at J; junction bases unmatched: 11. This CDR3 contains 17 residues. CDR3 sequence: CASSQRDRPTSNYGYTF. The CDR3 DNA reads as TGTGCCAGCAGCCAAAGGGACAGGCCAACCTCTAACTATGGCTACACCTTC.

This clonotype was seen a few times. The CDR3 nucleotides are TGCAGTGCTCGTAGGGGGGCCTACAATGAGCAGTTCTTC. It codes for CSARRGAYNEQFF. The chain couples TRBV20-1 to TRBJ2-1; D may correspond to TRBD1 or TRBD2 (6 bases each). This CDR3 region has 13 residues. Germline V CDR1 and CDR2: DFQATT, SNEGSKA (reference sequence). The V end was cut by 5 bases, the J end by 2 bases, with 10 bases between.

The CDR3 DNA reads as TGTGCCAGCAGCCAAGGGGACAGATCTGGTGGCTACACCTTC. Translating gives CASSQGDRSGGYTF. The chain employs TRBV3-1 and TRBJ1-2; 7 bases line up with TRBD1. The CDR3 contains 14 residues. Germline CDR1 reads LGHDT; CDR2 reads YNNKEL (reference sequence). V was pared by 1 base and J by 7 bases, with 6 bases of the junction left unmatched.

This clonotype turned up a few times. The chain carries TRBV12-3 or TRBV12-4 and TRBJ2-7, with D perhaps assigned TRBD1 or TRBD2 (5 bases each). V lost 6 bases, J lost 7 bases, and 16 bases lay in between. This CDR3 region has 13 residues. CDR3 protein: CASRGRRPGEQYF. DNA of the CDR3: TGTGCCAGCAGGGGACGGCGGCCGGGGGAGCAGTACTTC.

The chain joins TRBV20-1 to TRBJ2-3; perhaps D is TRBD1 or TRBD2 (5 bases each). V was clipped by 5 bases and J by 0 bases, with 9 bases between them. CDR3 length equals 13 residues. Germline V CDR1 and CDR2: DFQATT, SNEGSKA (reference sequence). The CDR3 here is CSAPGLSTDTQYF. DNA of the CDR3: TGCAGTGCTCCGGGGCTTAGCACAGATACGCAGTATTTT.

This clonotype has just a few counts. This rearrangement joins TRBV14 to TRBJ2-1; perhaps TRBD1 as D (5 bases). The CDR3 extends over 15 amino acids. Germline V gene lookup returns CDR1 SGHDN and CDR2 FVKESK. Trimming left V 1 base short and J 11 bases short, with 18 bases between. The CDR3 nucleotides read TGTGCCAGCAGCCAAGGAAGACTGTCAGGGCTACAGCAGTTCTTC. Its translation: CASSQGRLSGLQQFF.

This clonotype was counted a few times. This chain links TRBV7-9 with TRBJ1-1; 10 nucleotides match TRBD1. V lost 11 bases, J lost 10 bases, and 13 bases stayed unmatched. The germline CDR1 and CDR2 sequences are SEHNR and FQNEAQ (reference sequence). This CDR3 spans 13 amino acids. The CDR3 nucleotides read TGTGCCGGCGAGGATGGACAGGGGGTTCGAGCTTTCTTT. This encodes CAGEDGQGVRAFF.

This chain joins TRBV20-1 and TRBJ2-7; TRBD1 matches 7 bases. V shed 3 bases, J shed 3 bases, and the junction held 11 bases outside the gene matches. The CDR3 loop spans 15 amino acids. Germline values: CDR1 DFQATT, CDR2 SNEGSKA (reference sequence). The CDR3 sequence: CSARQITGEGYEQYF. CDR3 bases: TGCAGTGCTAGGCAAATTACAGGGGAAGGCTACGAGCAGTACTTC.

This clonotype was picked up many times. CDR3 bases: TGCGCCAGCAGCCAAGGAGCGGGAGTTTCGTTCGAGCAGTACTTC. Its protein product is CASSQGAGVSFEQYF. The V call is TRBV4-3, the J call TRBJ2-7; 8 bases are shared with TRBD2. CDR3 length: 15 residues. From germline, CDR1 is LGHNA and CDR2 YSLEER. V lost 1 base to trimming and J lost 6 bases; unmatched junction nucleotides: 8.

In its sample, this clonotype was seen many times. The J gene is TRBJ2-1, the V gene TRBV12-3 or TRBV12-4; D is ambiguous. V was trimmed by 4 bases and J by 3 bases, leaving 10 bases between them. The CDR3 is 14 amino acids. CDR3 residues: CASSSSSLYNEQFF. The CDR3 DNA reads TGTGCCAGCAGTTCAAGCAGTCTCTACAATGAGCAGTTCTTC.

The chain joins TRBV7-6 to TRBJ2-1, with 10 positions matching TRBD2. V lost 9 bases to trimming and J lost 1 base; unmatched junction nucleotides: 18. The CDR3 is made up of 19 amino acids. Germline values: CDR1 SGHVS, CDR2 FNYEAQ. The CDR3 loop reads CASGGVGAGGRSSYNEQFF. CDR3 DNA: TGTGCCAGTGGGGGTGTTGGAGCGGGAGGGAGATCGTCCTACAATGAGCAGTTCTTC.

This clonotype was counted between two and nine times. One end of the junction is discordant with germline, which a read error may explain. This chain joins TRBV27 and TRBJ1-6; weak D call: TRBD1 (5 bases). This CDR3 contains 15 residues. CDR1 is MNHEY and CDR2 is SMNVEV in the germline V gene (reference sequence). CDR3 sequence reads: CASSFVGRGVSPHHF. Here the CDR3 DNA reads TGTGCCAGCAGTTTTGTCGGGAGAGGGGTTTCACCCCACCACTTT.

V usage is TRBV4-3 and J usage is TRBJ2-3, with TRBD2 matching 8 bases. Germline assignment: CDR1 LGHNA and CDR2 YSLEER. Trimming cost V 5 bases and J 5 bases; bases outside gene matches: 12. CDR3 size: 16 residues. The CDR3 reads CASSVSGREEIDTQYF. As DNA, the CDR3 is TGCGCCAGCAGCGTTTCAGGGCGGGAGGAGATAGATACGCAGTATTTT.

The sample holds a few counts of this clonotype. This chain uses TRBV18 with TRBJ2-7; D ambiguous. The germline V gene has CDR1 KGHSH and CDR2 LQKENI. The CDR3 totals 13 residues. Trimming cost V 3 bases and J 3 bases, with 9 bases left between them. Here the CDR3 reads CASSPRQNYEQYF. The CDR3 nucleotides read TGTGCCAGCTCACCGAGGCAAAACTACGAGCAGTACTTC. Full variable domain (outside the CDR3, taken from reference TRBV18 and TRBJ2-7): NAGVMQNPRHLVRRRGQEARLRCSPMKGHSHVYWYRQLPEEGLKFMVYLQKENIIDESGMPKERFSAEFPKEGPSILRIQQVVRGDSAAYFCASSPRQNYEQYFGPGTRLTVT.

This clonotype was seen a handful of times. The rearrangement joins TRBV11-1 to TRBJ2-7; D is undetermined. The V end was cut by 5 bases, the J end by 6 bases, with 17 bases between. Germline V gene data show CDR1 as SGHAT and CDR2 as FQDESV (reference sequence). The CDR3 consists of 14 residues. The CDR3 sequence: CASSPRSRPREQYF. CDR3 bases: TGTGCCAGCAGCCCCCGATCGAGACCTCGCGAGCAGTACTTC.

The chain recombines TRBV20-1 with TRBJ2-7; TRBD1 aligns across 11 bases. The CDR3 sequence is 14 residues long. V gave up 6 bases and J gave up 6 bases; unmatched junction bases: 10. Germline CDR1 DFQATT, CDR2 SNEGSKA (reference sequence). The CDR3 sequence: CSAPGTGGIGEQYF. The CDR3 DNA reads as TGCAGTGCGCCTGGGACAGGGGGGATTGGCGAGCAGTACTTC.

This chain uses TRBV7-2 with TRBJ2-1; a weak D match, TRBD1 (5 bases). Trimming cost V 4 bases and J 3 bases, with 7 bases left between them. The germline V gene has CDR1 SGHTA and CDR2 FQGNSA. The CDR3 is 13 residues long. The CDR3 sequence: CASSSGHYNEQFF. In nucleotides, the CDR3 is TGTGCCAGCAGCTCCGGACACTACAATGAGCAGTTCTTC.